A single sample gave rise to the 2 T cell receptor beta chains below, sequenced in a study of vaccination effects on CD4 cells after COVID-19. Only in-frame clones appear in the TCRdb table, and some are missing; sequencing was by immunoSEQ multiplex PCR. The data contain more than 25,000 clones, 60% to 80% of them singletons. Sequencing followed a ViraFEST assay step that expanded antigen-specific CD4+ T cells with viral peptide pools. Having been cultured for 10 days, the cells underwent CD4+ T cell isolation. Vaccination of participants consisted of two doses of either the BNT162b2 or mRNA-1273 vaccine. Antigens of these TCRs are unknown. The material was CD4+ T cells from PBMCs cultured with HCoV-229E spike peptides, obtained after COVID-19 vaccination. The source of these receptors is a human donor who received a COVID-19 vaccine.

The chain links TRBV2 to TRBJ1-5; D remains ambiguous. The CDR3 totals 14 residues. V was cut by 5 bases and J by 3 bases, with 11 bases left in between. Looked up from germline, CDR1 is SNHLY and CDR2 is FYNNEI. The CDR3 reads CASSKGRNNQPQHF. The CDR3 DNA is TGTGCCAGCAGTAAAGGGCGAAACAATCAGCCCCAGCATTTT.

The genes are TRBV7-2 and TRBJ2-5; no definite D call. Trimming removed 1 base from V and 4 bases from J, with 16 bases in between. Per the germline V gene, CDR1 is SGHTA and CDR2 is FQGNSA. This CDR3 region has 16 residues. Here the CDR3 reads CASSLGLSAPGETQYF. Written as DNA, the CDR3 is TGTGCCAGCAGCTTAGGATTGTCGGCCCCGGGAGAGACCCAGTACTTC.